This is a list of T cell receptor beta chains from one sample in a study of T cell repertoires in cytomegalovirus infection. Antigens of these TCRs are unknown. TCRdb reprocessed the reads with MiXCR, giving one entry per CDR3 protein. The sample lists some 800,000 distinct CDR3 sequences, 32% seen once, with around 12% in the top ten. The starting material was cultured CD8+ T cells from PBMCs, obtained from culture after CMV antigen stimulation. The source is a human donor in good health (CMV status not recorded). Some clones in this sample may be carry-over from other donors' samples. CDR3s include the opening cysteine and the closing phenylalanine or tryptophan. D genes are given only for firm matches. The listing skips clone size in some rows; elsewhere it reads once, few, many or a size class.

V,length,size,J,D,DNA,CDR3
TRBV7-6,17,-,TRBJ2-6,TRBD2,TGTGCCAGCAGCTTAGGGGGGGGGGGTTCTGGGGCCAACGTCCTGACTTTC,CASSLGGGGSGANVLTF
TRBV24-1,12,-,TRBJ1-2,-,TGTGCCACCAGATTGGCCCACTATGGCTACACCTTC,CATRLAHYGYTF
TRBV2,15,few,TRBJ2-5,TRBD2,TGTGCCAGCTTCAGACTAGCGGCCTCTCAAGAGACCCAGTACTTC,CASFRLAASQETQYF
TRBV6-6,15,-,TRBJ2-7,-,TGTGCCAGCAGTCCGAAGGGCGGAAGCTCCTACGAGCAGTACTTC,CASSPKGGSSYEQYF
TRBV24-1,17,-,TRBJ2-3,-,TGTGCCACCAGTGAGGAGACAGAACTTAATTCGTTGGATACGCAGTATTTT,CATSEETELNSLDTQYF
TRBV12-3/TRBV12-4,12,-,TRBJ1-2,TRBD1,TGTGCCAACCAAAGGGGGCCGGATGGCTACACCTTC,CANQRGPDGYTF
TRBV7-3,15,-,TRBJ1-1,TRBD1,TGTGCCAGCAGCTTTGGACAGGGAGTAGACACTGAAGCTTTCTTT,CASSFGQGVDTEAFF
TRBV7-3,17,-,TRBJ2-5,-,TGTGCCAGCAGCTTACTTAACCGGGACATACTCCAAGAGACCCAGTACTTC,CASSLLNRDILQETQYF
TRBV18,15,-,TRBJ1-2,-,TGTGCCAGCTCACCACCACAGGGAGCTAACTATGGCTACACCTTC,CASSPPQGANYGYTF
TRBV7-9,15,many,TRBJ2-7,-,TGTGCCAGCAGCCCCCGGGCCGGTCGAGTCTACGAGCAGTACTTC,CASSPRAGRVYEQYF
TRBV9,15,-,TRBJ1-5,-,TGTGCCAGCAGCGTAGGGGGCAGCCGGGTTCAGCCCCAGCATTTT,CASSVGGSRVQPQHF
TRBV19,13,few,TRBJ2-7,-,TGTGCCAGTAGTGCTGCCAGGGGCTACGAGCAGTACTTC,CASSAARGYEQYF
TRBV7-8,14,-,TRBJ1-2,-,TGTGCCTCCGGCGGGGGGAACCTCTTCAATGGCTACACCTTC,CASGGGNLFNGYTF
TRBV6-1,16,few,TRBJ2-3,TRBD1,TGTGCCAGCCACTCCCCGGGACAGGGAAGCACAGATACGCAGTATTTT,CASHSPGQGSTDTQYF
TRBV12-3/TRBV12-4,14,-,TRBJ1-1,-,TGTGCCAGCAGTCCTCCGACAATCAACACTGAAGCTTTCTTT,CASSPPTINTEAFF
TRBV6-6,18,-,TRBJ2-6,-,TGTGCCAGCAGTTACATAGGTCCGGGCAGGTCTGGGGCCGGGGTCCTGACTTTC,CASSYIGPGRSGAGVLTF
TRBV7-6,16,-,TRBJ2-1,TRBD1,TGTGCCAGCAGCCAGAGGACAGGGGGCATCAACAATGAGCAGTTCTTC,CASSQRTGGINNEQFF
TRBV7-2,14,few,TRBJ2-7,-,TGTGCCAGCAGCCCGGACTCTCTAAAGCACGAGCAGTACTTC,CASSPDSLKHEQYF
TRBV12-3/TRBV12-4,16,few,TRBJ1-2,-,TGTGCCAGCAGTTTTAACAGGGAATACGTTAACTATGGCTACACCTTC,CASSFNREYVNYGYTF
TRBV10-1,16,few,TRBJ2-2,-,TGCGCCAGCAGTGATTCCGGGACAATCGGGACCGGGGAGCTGTTTTTT,CASSDSGTIGTGELFF
TRBV23-1,10,-,TRBJ2-5,-,TGCGCGAGGGTGAAAGAGACCCAGTACTTC,CARVKETQYF
TRBV29-1,17,-,TRBJ1-5,-,TGTAGCGTTCGAACAGGGCTGGGGAGGAATGGCAATCAGCCCCAGCATTTT,CSVRTGLGRNGNQPQHF
TRBV2,14,few,TRBJ2-3,-,TGTGCCAGCGCTCTCAGCCCCCGAGCGGATACGCAGTATTTT,CASALSPRADTQYF
TRBV19,13,few,TRBJ2-7,-,TGTGCCAGTAGTATAGTTGGATCTTACGAGCAGTACTTC,CASSIVGSYEQYF
TRBV6-6,14,once,TRBJ1-1,TRBD1,TGTGCCAGCACCAACGGCCCCAGGGGGACTGAAGCTTTCTTT,CASTNGPRGTEAFF
TRBV12-3/TRBV12-4,14,-,TRBJ1-2,-,TGTGCCAGCAGTTTTGTTTATAGAGGCTATGGCTACACCTTC,CASSFVYRGYGYTF
TRBV7-6,15,-,TRBJ2-3,TRBD2,TGTGCCAGCAGCCTCTTTGCGGGGGGGTTAGATACGCAGTATTTT,CASSLFAGGLDTQYF
TRBV11-2,16,-,TRBJ2-5,-,TGTGCCAGCAGCCGGTGGGCCTCCGGGGTCAACCAGACCCAGTACTTC,CASSRWASGVNQTQYF
TRBV5-6,14,many,TRBJ1-1,-,TGTGCCAGCAGCTGGGATACGGAGAACACTGAAGCTTTCTTT,CASSWDTENTEAFF
TRBV7-9,14,-,TRBJ1-1,-,TGTGCCAGCAGTGCCCCGTTGGGGGGCCGCCGGGCTTTCTTT,CASSAPLGGRRAFF
TRBV7-2,12,many,TRBJ2-1,-,TGTGCCAGCAGTCATTACTACAATGAGCAGTTCTTC,CASSHYYNEQFF
TRBV6-1,13,few,TRBJ1-1,-,TGTGCCAGCAGCCACGGCCGTAACACTGAAGCTTTCTTT,CASSHGRNTEAFF
TRBV7-9,15,few,TRBJ1-1,-,TGTGCCAGCAGCTCGGTCCCTCGAGCGAACACTGAAGCTTTCTTT,CASSSVPRANTEAFF
TRBV7-6,13,few,TRBJ1-1,-,TGTGCCAGCAGCCCTCCTACGAACACTGAAGCTTTCTTT,CASSPPTNTEAFF
TRBV29-1,16,few,TRBJ2-2,-,TGCAGCGTTGAAGGTTCGAGACAAACGAACACCGGGGAGCTGTTTTTT,CSVEGSRQTNTGELFF
TRBV27,13,-,TRBJ2-7,-,TGTGCCAGCAGTTTTCAGGGGAGATACGAGCAGTACTTC,CASSFQGRYEQYF
TRBV6-2/TRBV6-3,15,-,TRBJ1-1,-,TGTGCCAGCAGTTACCCCGACAACCTAGGGACTGAAGCTTTCTTT,CASSYPDNLGTEAFF
TRBV4-3,16,-,TRBJ2-5,-,TGCGCCAGCAGCCAAGATCTGGGGAGCGGGTGGTGGACCCAGTACTTC,CASSQDLGSGWWTQYF
TRBV4-2,17,-,TRBJ2-1,TRBD2,TGTGCCAGCAGCCAAGACGGACTAGCGGGGGTGGACAATGAGCAGTTCTTC,CASSQDGLAGVDNEQFF
TRBV4-3,17,few,TRBJ2-3,TRBD2,TGCGCCAGCAGCCCGGGGGTAGCGGGGGCCTTCACAGATACGCAGTATTTT,CASSPGVAGAFTDTQYF
TRBV13,12,-,TRBJ1-6,-,TGTGCCAGCAGCTTGGGCGGGATTAGCGTCCACTTT,CASSLGGISVHF
TRBV7-7,13,many,TRBJ1-1,-,TGTGCTAGCAGCTTTGAAGGGACGCGTCGGGCTTTCTTT,CASSFEGTRRAFF
TRBV10-3,17,-,TRBJ1-3,TRBD1,TGTGCCATCAGTGACGGGACAGGTCGCCTCTCTGGAAACACCATATATTTT,CAISDGTGRLSGNTIYF
TRBV6-5,13,-,TRBJ1-2,-,TGTGCCAGCACGGGAGCAGCAAGCTATGGCTACACCTTC,CASTGAASYGYTF
TRBV12-3/TRBV12-4,16,few,TRBJ1-2,TRBD1,TGTGCCAGCAGTTTAGTGGGACAGGGGGCGTCCTATGGCTACACCTTC,CASSLVGQGASYGYTF
TRBV9,15,-,TRBJ1-1,-,TGTGCCAACAGCCCATCGACAGCGGTGAGCACTGAAGCTTTCTTT,CANSPSTAVSTEAFF
TRBV6-2/TRBV6-3,13,few,TRBJ2-1,-,TGTGCCAGCAGTTCCCATAGGGCCGATGAGCAGTTCTTC,CASSSHRADEQFF
TRBV7-4,17,many,TRBJ1-1,TRBD1,TGTGCCAGCAGTCCGATAAAGCCACAGGGGATGAACACTGAAGCTTTCTTT,CASSPIKPQGMNTEAFF
TRBV11-3,14,many,TRBJ2-2,-,TGTGCCAGCAGCGCCGCAACGAACACCGGGGAGCTGTTTTTT,CASSAATNTGELFF
TRBV7-9,16,few,TRBJ1-2,-,TGTGCCAGCAGCTCCAAGTGGGGCGCAAGTCTGGGGGGCTACACCTTC,CASSSKWGASLGGYTF
TRBV7-2,18,many,TRBJ2-1,TRBD2,TGTGCCAGCAGCTTTCCCCTAGCGGGTGTGTCCCAAGACAATGAGCAGTTCTTC,CASSFPLAGVSQDNEQFF
TRBV19,13,few,TRBJ2-2,-,TGTGCCAGTCTAAAGGGCTCCGGCGGGGAGCTGTTTTTT,CASLKGSGGELFF
TRBV28,16,-,TRBJ1-5,-,TGTGCCAGCAGTTCCGAGATTGACAGGTCCAATCAGCCCCAGCATTTT,CASSSEIDRSNQPQHF
TRBV6-5,15,few,TRBJ1-1,-,TGTGCCAGTTTACTAACCGGGGGTTTTGGCACTGAAGCTTTCTTT,CASLLTGGFGTEAFF